Listed below are T cell receptor beta chains from one sample, sequenced in a study of T cells in Graves' hyperthyroidism and ophthalmopathy. MiXCR, applied by TCRdb to the multiplex PCR reads, yields one record per CDR3 protein. This sample has hundreds of thousands of distinct CDR3 sequences, with roughly 15% found just once. The sequencing sample was made of blood. These receptors were collected from a young woman with Graves' hyperthyroidism. Each CDR3 is given with its conserved first and last residue. Each record gives: clone size, D gene, CDR3 length, J gene, V gene, CDR3 DNA, CDR3 protein. D genes are given only for firm matches. Clone size, where shown, is once, few, many, or a class for clones that have expanded.

abundance: -; d_gene: -; len: 16; j_gene: TRBJ1-2; v_gene: TRBV5-6; CDR3nt: TGTGCCAGCAGCTTGGCCATAATAACAGGGACGGGTGGCTACACCTTC; CDR3aa: CASSLAIITGTGGYTF
abundance: many; d_gene: TRBD1; len: 16; j_gene: TRBJ1-1; v_gene: TRBV28; CDR3nt: TGTGCCAGCAGTCTACCCACAGGGGGAGGTAACACTGAAGCTTTCTTT; CDR3aa: CASSLPTGGGNTEAFF
abundance: many; d_gene: TRBD2; len: 16; j_gene: TRBJ2-5; v_gene: TRBV7-2; CDR3nt: TGTGCCAGCAGCATTGGACTAGCGGGAGCGGGAGAGACCCAGTACTTC; CDR3aa: CASSIGLAGAGETQYF
abundance: -; d_gene: -; len: 10; j_gene: TRBJ2-3; v_gene: TRBV14; CDR3nt: TGTGCCGCAGGGCCAGATACGCAGTATTTT; CDR3aa: CAAGPDTQYF
abundance: many; d_gene: TRBD1; len: 14; j_gene: TRBJ1-5; v_gene: TRBV28; CDR3nt: TGTGCCAGCAGTGTCTCCGGGACAGGGTTGCCCCAGCATTTT; CDR3aa: CASSVSGTGLPQHF
abundance: -; d_gene: TRBD1; len: 16; j_gene: TRBJ2-3; v_gene: TRBV18; CDR3nt: TGTGCCAGCTCACCTCCGACAGGGTTACTCGCAGATACGCAGTATTTT; CDR3aa: CASSPPTGLLADTQYF
abundance: -; d_gene: -; len: 13; j_gene: TRBJ1-1; v_gene: TRBV15; CDR3nt: TGTGCCACCAGCAGAGATCGGGGGACTGAAGCTTTCTTT; CDR3aa: CATSRDRGTEAFF
abundance: few; d_gene: TRBD2; len: 15; j_gene: TRBJ2-1; v_gene: TRBV4-1; CDR3nt: TGCGCCAGCAGCCAACAGCGGGAGGGCCAGGATGAGCAGTTCTTC; CDR3aa: CASSQQREGQDEQFF
abundance: many; d_gene: -; len: 13; j_gene: TRBJ2-5; v_gene: TRBV2; CDR3nt: TGTGCCAGCTACCCGGGGATCCAAGAGACCCAGTACTTC; CDR3aa: CASYPGIQETQYF
abundance: many; d_gene: TRBD2; len: 12; j_gene: TRBJ2-1; v_gene: TRBV30; CDR3nt: TGTGCCTGGTGGGGGGAGGGCAGTGAGCAGTTCTTC; CDR3aa: CAWWGEGSEQFF
abundance: few; d_gene: -; len: 15; j_gene: TRBJ2-5; v_gene: TRBV20-1; CDR3nt: TGCAGTGCAGTGGTTATAGGTAGGGAACAAGAGACCCAGTACTTC; CDR3aa: CSAVVIGREQETQYF
abundance: many; d_gene: -; len: 16; j_gene: TRBJ2-5; v_gene: TRBV11-1; CDR3nt: TGTGCCAGCAGCTTAAACAACGGGGGCCCCCAAGAGACCCAGTACTTC; CDR3aa: CASSLNNGGPQETQYF
abundance: few; d_gene: TRBD2; len: 18; j_gene: TRBJ2-7; v_gene: TRBV5-1; CDR3nt: TGCGCCAGCAGCTTGGCCTGGACAGATGGCGGGAGGTTGGGCGAGCAGTACTTC; CDR3aa: CASSLAWTDGGRLGEQYF
abundance: -; d_gene: TRBD1; len: 13; j_gene: TRBJ1-2; v_gene: TRBV11-2; CDR3nt: TGTGCCAGCAGCTCCCCTCGACAGGGTGGCTACACCTTC; CDR3aa: CASSSPRQGGYTF
abundance: many; d_gene: -; len: 12; j_gene: TRBJ2-7; v_gene: TRBV10-3; CDR3nt: TGTGCCATCAGTGGGGGAAGCTACGAGCAGTACTTC; CDR3aa: CAISGGSYEQYF
abundance: many; d_gene: TRBD1; len: 16; j_gene: TRBJ1-2; v_gene: TRBV3-1; CDR3nt: TGTGCCAGCAGCCAAGTGGACAGGGGGCTTGGCTATGGCTACACCTTC; CDR3aa: CASSQVDRGLGYGYTF
abundance: once; d_gene: -; len: 13; j_gene: TRBJ1-6; v_gene: TRBV10-1; CDR3nt: TGCGCCAGCAGTGAGACAGAGGGTTCACCCCTCCACTTT; CDR3aa: CASSETEGSPLHF
abundance: many; d_gene: -; len: 12; j_gene: TRBJ2-7; v_gene: TRBV28; CDR3nt: TGTGCCAGCAGTTTAGTAGAGCGCGAGCAGTACTTC; CDR3aa: CASSLVEREQYF
abundance: many; d_gene: TRBD2; len: 18; j_gene: TRBJ2-7; v_gene: TRBV27; CDR3nt: TGTGCCAGCAGTCCCTCAGGACTAGCGGGAGGCCCTTCCTACGAGCAGTACTTC; CDR3aa: CASSPSGLAGGPSYEQYF
abundance: many; d_gene: TRBD1; len: 15; j_gene: TRBJ1-6; v_gene: TRBV6-1; CDR3nt: TGTGCCAGCAGTTCGACAAGACAGGGGATGTCACCCCTCCACTTT; CDR3aa: CASSSTRQGMSPLHF
abundance: -; d_gene: TRBD1; len: 14; j_gene: TRBJ1-2; v_gene: TRBV28; CDR3nt: TGTGCCAGCAGTCAAACAGGGGATCAATATGGCTACACCTTC; CDR3aa: CASSQTGDQYGYTF
abundance: many; d_gene: TRBD2; len: 16; j_gene: TRBJ2-5; v_gene: TRBV30; CDR3nt: TGTGCCTGGAGTGACCTACTAGCGCCAAATCAAGAGACCCAGTACTTC; CDR3aa: CAWSDLLAPNQETQYF
abundance: few; d_gene: TRBD2; len: 15; j_gene: TRBJ2-7; v_gene: TRBV6-1; CDR3nt: TGTGCCAGCTGGCCTGGACTAGCGGATTCCTACGAGCAGTACTTC; CDR3aa: CASWPGLADSYEQYF
abundance: -; d_gene: -; len: 14; j_gene: TRBJ2-2; v_gene: TRBV5-6; CDR3nt: TGTGCCAGCAGCTTTGAACGAAACACCGGGGAGCTGTTTTTT; CDR3aa: CASSFERNTGELFF
abundance: -; d_gene: -; len: 13; j_gene: TRBJ1-3; v_gene: TRBV29-1; CDR3nt: TGCAGCGTTGAAGGGTCGTCTGGAAACACCATATATTTT; CDR3aa: CSVEGSSGNTIYF
abundance: few; d_gene: -; len: 13; j_gene: TRBJ2-5; v_gene: TRBV19; CDR3nt: TGTGCCAGTAGTGCCAACAGTTTGGGGGACCAGTACTTC; CDR3aa: CASSANSLGDQYF
abundance: -; d_gene: -; len: 15; j_gene: TRBJ2-6; v_gene: TRBV20-1; CDR3nt: TGCAGTGCTAGGGGGGGGGCCTCCGGGGCCAACGTCCTGACTTTC; CDR3aa: CSARGGASGANVLTF
abundance: many; d_gene: TRBD2; len: 18; j_gene: TRBJ2-3; v_gene: TRBV27; CDR3nt: TGTGCCAGCAGTTCTTTCGGGAGGGCCCTAGGGAGCACAGATACGCAGTATTTT; CDR3aa: CASSSFGRALGSTDTQYF